This T cell receptor beta chain was sequenced for a study of blood T cell repertoires in COVID-19. V gave up 1 base and J gave up 0 bases, with 10 bases separating them. Germline-derived CDR1 and CDR2 are SGHAT and FQDESV (reference sequence). This CDR3 comprises 16 residues. Assay used: immunoSEQ multiplex PCR; TCRdb lists only in-frame clones, some missing. The top ten clones hold just under 7.5% of a sample with some 70,000 clones, over 75% of them seen once. Followed longitudinally, the Seattle patients had been enrolled during active infection. The sequenced material came from peripheral blood. This chain joins TRBV11-1 and TRBJ2-1; a weak D match, TRBD2 (6 bases). This TCR came from a man aged 35-49 years with COVID-19, enrolled during active disease. The CDR3 nucleotides are TGTGCCAGCAGCTTAGGTCGGGGGTCCTCCTACAATGAGCAGTTCTTC. Its protein product is CASSLGRGSSYNEQFF.